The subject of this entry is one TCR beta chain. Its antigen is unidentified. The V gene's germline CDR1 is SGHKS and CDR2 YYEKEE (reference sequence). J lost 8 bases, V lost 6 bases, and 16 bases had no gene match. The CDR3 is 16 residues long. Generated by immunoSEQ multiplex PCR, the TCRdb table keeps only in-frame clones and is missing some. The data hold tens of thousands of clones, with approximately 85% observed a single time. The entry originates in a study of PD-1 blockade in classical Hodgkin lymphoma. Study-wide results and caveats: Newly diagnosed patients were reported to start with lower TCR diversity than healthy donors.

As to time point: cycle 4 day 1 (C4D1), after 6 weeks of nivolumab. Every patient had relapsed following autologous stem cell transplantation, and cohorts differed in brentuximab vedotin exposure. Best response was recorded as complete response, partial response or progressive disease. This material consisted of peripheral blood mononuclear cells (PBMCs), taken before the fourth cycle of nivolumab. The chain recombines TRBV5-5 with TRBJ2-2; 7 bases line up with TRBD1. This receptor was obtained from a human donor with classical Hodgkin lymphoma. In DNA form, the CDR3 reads TGTGCCAGCACCCCGAGGCAGGGGGAGTTGACGGGGGAGCTGTTTTTT. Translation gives CASTPRQGELTGELFF.